The clone carrying this T cell receptor (beta chain) was observed a few times. Its cognate antigen is unknown. In TCRdb, the reads were re-called with MiXCR into one record per CDR3 protein. The data contain some 920,000 distinct CDR3 sequences, 31% of them singletons. V lost 5 bases, J lost 10 bases, and 4 bases stayed unmatched. This CDR3 contains 12 residues. CDR1 SEHNR and CDR2 FQNEAQ come from the germline V gene (reference sequence). This sample is drawn from a study of T cell repertoires in cytomegalovirus infection. The starting material was cultured CD8+ T cells from PBMCs, obtained from culture after CMV antigen stimulation. The source is a human donor in good health (CMV status not recorded). Some clones in this sample may be carry-over from other donors' samples. The chain is built from TRBV7-9 and TRBJ2-4, with 8 bases fitting TRBD1. The CDR3 spells CASSTGTGIQYF. The CDR3 DNA sequence: TGTGCCAGCAGCACTGGGACAGGAATTCAGTACTTC.